The 25 T cell receptor beta chains reported below all come from one sample, sequenced in a study of blood T cells in healthy people across ages. A J-beta primer mix and a sample-barcoded 5' primer were used in a second PCR of roughly 7 to 12 cycles. TCRdb re-called the 5' RACE reads through MiXCR, storing one row per CDR3 protein. In the table there are about 1.8 million distinct CDR3 sequences, around 48% of which are singletons. Sequencing input: blood. The receptor source for this set is a middle-aged woman in good health.

This clonotype was detected a few times. The CDR3 DNA reads as TGCGCCAGCAGCTTGATCGGGGACACCAGCCGCACAGATACGCAGTATTTT. It is translated as CASSLIGDTSRTDTQYF. The rearrangement links TRBV5-1 to TRBJ2-3; D possibly corresponds to TRBD1 (6 bases). Germline V gene lookup returns CDR1 SGHRS and CDR2 YFSETQ. CDR3 length: 17 residues. V was trimmed by 1 base and J by 1 base, leaving 16 bases between them.

This clonotype was observed a few times. The chain combines TRBV3-1 with TRBJ2-7; tentatively, D is TRBD1 (5 bases). Trimming left V 1 base short and J 7 bases short, with 14 bases between. The CDR3 covers 14 residues. Germline lookup yields CDR1 LGHDT and CDR2 YNNKEL (reference sequence). The CDR3 nucleotides are TGTGCCAGCAGCCAAGGGATGGGGCGTGAGGAGCAGTACTTC. This sequence encodes CASSQGMGREEQYF.

V usage is TRBV20-1 and J usage is TRBJ2-7; maybe TRBD1 (5 bases). V lost 6 bases, J lost 4 bases, and 16 bases lay in between. The CDR3 spans 13 residues. Germline values: CDR1 DFQATT, CDR2 SNEGSKA (reference sequence). The CDR3 region has the DNA TGCAGTGCCCCGAATACCCAGGGTTACGAGCAGTACTTC. Residues: CSAPNTQGYEQYF.

This chain connects TRBV6-5 to TRBJ2-7, with a weak D call TRBD1 (5 bases). Between the trimmed V and J ends, which lost 7 bases and 2 bases, there was a span of 9 bases. Germline lookup yields CDR1 MNHEY and CDR2 SVGAGI. The CDR3 covers 12 residues. In DNA form, the CDR3 reads TGTGCCAGCAACAGGACGCCCTACGAGCAGTACTTC. Translating it yields CASNRTPYEQYF.

This clonotype appeared a few times. V gene TRBV2 combines with J gene TRBJ2-5; 10 bases line up with TRBD1. The CDR3 runs 12 residues. Germline V gene lookup returns CDR1 SNHLY and CDR2 FYNNEI. The V gene end was trimmed by 8 bases and the J gene end by 9 bases; junction bases not matched to a gene: 6. CDR3 bases: TGTGCCAGCCTCCGGGACAGGGGTTCCCAGTACTTC. Protein sequence: CASLRDRGSQYF. Filled out from reference TRBV2 and TRBJ2-5, the complete variable domain reads EPEVTQTPSHQVTQMGQEVILRCVPISNHLYFYWYRQILGQKVEFLVSFYNNEISEKSEIFDDQFSVERPDGSNFTLKIRSTKLEDSAMYFCASLRDRGSQYFGPGTRLLVL.

Here the CDR3 reads CSVATGDSNQPQHF. The CDR3 DNA sequence: TGCAGCGTCGCGACAGGGGATAGCAATCAGCCCCAGCATTTT. This chain joins TRBV29-1 and TRBJ1-5; the match to TRBD1 covers 8 bases. Germline lookup yields CDR1 SQVTM and CDR2 ANQGSEA. This CDR3 is 14 amino acids long. V was clipped by 6 bases and J by 0 bases; unmatched bases: 4.

The J gene is TRBJ2-3, the V gene TRBV4-3; 8 bases agree with TRBD2. There are 16 residues in the CDR3. V gave up 0 bases and J gave up 5 bases; unmatched junction bases: 7. From germline, CDR1 is LGHNA and CDR2 YSLEER. CDR3: CASSQDLPGGQDTQYF. The DNA for the CDR3 is TGCGCCAGCAGCCAAGATTTGCCGGGGGGGCAAGATACGCAGTATTTT.

To note about this clonotype: The germline gene is not matched at one end of the junction; a read error may be the cause. V gene TRBV7-2 combines with J gene TRBJ1-4, with no clear D. The CDR3 loop spans 13 amino acids. CDR1 SGHTA and CDR2 FQGNSA come from the germline V gene. The CDR3 is CASSFRPNEILFF. In DNA, the CDR3 is TGTGCCAGCAGCTTTAGACCTAATGAAATACTGTTTTTT.

J is TRBJ2-5 and V is TRBV5-6; D is possibly TRBD1 or TRBD2 (6 bases each). Germline V CDR1 and CDR2: SGHDT, YYEEEE. The CDR3 extends over 15 amino acids. V gave up 0 bases and J gave up 4 bases, with 13 bases separating them. CDR3 in amino acids: CASSLVPGATETQYF. The CDR3 nucleotides read TGTGCCAGCAGCTTGGTGCCGGGGGCTACAGAGACCCAGTACTTC.

This chain links TRBV27 with TRBJ2-7; D is ambiguous. The CDR3 is made up of 14 amino acids. CDR1 MNHEY and CDR2 SMNVEV come from the germline V gene (reference sequence). The germline V and J ends were trimmed by 4 bases and 5 bases, with 15 bases remaining between them. CDR3 sequence: CASSSKGPPHEQYF. The CDR3 DNA follows: TGTGCCAGCAGTTCCAAAGGGCCCCCCCACGAGCAGTACTTC.

The CDR3 here is CATSPTPGTGAQETQYF. As DNA, the CDR3 is TGTGCCACCAGTCCCACTCCCGGAACAGGGGCCCAAGAGACCCAGTACTTC. The V call is TRBV24-1, the J call TRBJ2-5, with TRBD1 matching 7 bases. CDR1 is KGHDR and CDR2 is SFDVKD in the germline V gene. This CDR3 comprises 17 residues. J was trimmed by 1 base and V by 6 bases; bases with no gene match: 13.

This chain links TRBV5-1 with TRBJ2-7; 7 positions match TRBD2. The CDR3 is made up of 14 amino acids. The J segment lost 4 bases and the V segment lost 4 bases, leaving 8 bases of the junction unmatched. Germline V gene sequence: CDR1 SGHRS, CDR2 YFSETQ. CDR3 residues: CASSPSGEGYEQYF. CDR3 in DNA: TGCGCCAGCAGCCCAAGCGGGGAGGGTTACGAGCAGTACTTC.

The V call is TRBV12-3 or TRBV12-4, the J call TRBJ1-4; D is possibly TRBD1 (5 bases). V lost 3 bases to trimming and J lost 7 bases, with 12 bases between them. The CDR3 runs 14 residues. The CDR3: CASSFGGMGEKLFF. The CDR3 region has the DNA TGTGCCAGCAGTTTTGGGGGGATGGGTGAAAAACTGTTTTTT.

A word on this clonotype: One end of the junction is discordant with germline, which a read error may explain. This rearrangement joins TRBV7-7 to TRBJ2-5, with 11 bases lining up with TRBD2. CDR1 and CDR2 (germline): SSHAT, FNYEAQ (reference sequence). The CDR3 covers 17 residues. The CDR3 sequence is CASSLARTSGGQETQYF. CDR3 in DNA: TGTGCTAGCAGCTTAGCTAGAACTAGCGGGGGCCAAGAGACCCAGTACTTC.

This clonotype appeared many times. J is TRBJ2-3 and V is TRBV5-1; the match to TRBD2 covers 8 bases. J was trimmed by 3 bases and V by 4 bases; bases with no gene match: 10. The CDR3 loop spans 16 amino acids. CDR1 and CDR2 from the germline V gene are SGHRS and YFSETQ. DNA for the CDR3: TGCGCCAGCAGCCCCCCGGGGGGGGGTCTGACAGATACGCAGTATTTT. Protein: CASSPPGGGLTDTQYF.

Worth noting for this clonotype: Relative to the germline gene, one junction end is altered; a read error may explain this. The V call is TRBV10-3, the J call TRBJ1-2; tentative D call: TRBD1 (6 bases). The CDR3 runs 12 residues. The germline V gene encodes CDR1 ENHRY and CDR2 SYGVKD. CDR3 protein: CAVSRAGEGYTF. CDR3 nucleotides: TGTGCCGTCAGTCGTGCAGGGGAAGGCTACACCTTC.

The rearrangement joins TRBV6-2 or TRBV6-3 to TRBJ2-4, with 10 positions matching TRBD1. The J call may not be correct, given that the DNA end is closer to TRBJ2-7. Per germline, CDR1 MNHEY and CDR2 SVGEGT. This CDR3 has 16 residues. This chain's CDR3 is CASSPQARDRGYEQYF. The CDR3 DNA follows: TGTGCCAGCAGTCCTCAAGCCCGGGACAGGGGCTACGAGCAGTACTTC.

A few counts support this clonotype. The chain couples TRBV5-5 to TRBJ2-5, with no clear D. The V and J ends lost 4 bases and 4 bases respectively, with 11 bases between them. CDR1 and CDR2 from the germline V gene are SGHKS and YYEKEE (reference sequence). The CDR3 has 13 amino acids. CDR3 DNA: TGTGCCAGCAGCCGACATGCAATAGAGACCCAGTACTTC. Its translation: CASSRHAIETQYF. The full variable domain, completed using reference TRBV5-5 and TRBJ2-5, is DAGVTQSPTHLIKTRGQQVTLRCSPISGHKSVSWYQQVLGQGPQFIFQYYEKEERGRGNFPDRFSARQFPNYSSELNVNALLLGDSALYLCASSRHAIETQYFGPGTRLLVL.

This rearrangement joins TRBV7-3 to TRBJ2-1; TRBD1 might be the D (7 bases). The V and J ends lost 5 bases and 7 bases respectively, with 18 bases between them. Germline CDR1 SGHTA, CDR2 FQGTGA. The CDR3 loop spans 15 amino acids. CDR3 residues: CASSMTRAGGNEQFF. CDR3 bases: TGTGCCAGCAGCATGACGCGGGCAGGGGGGAATGAGCAGTTCTTC. The full variable domain, completed using reference TRBV7-3 and TRBJ2-1, is GAGVSQTPSNKVTEKGKYVELRCDPISGHTALYWYRQSLGQGPEFLIYFQGTGAADDSGLPNDRFFAVRPEGSVSTLKIQRTERGDSAVYLCASSMTRAGGNEQFFGPGTRLTVL.

V and J are TRBV12-3 or TRBV12-4 and TRBJ2-1, with D perhaps TRBD1 (5 bases). Deletions cut 3 bases from V and 4 bases from J, with 10 bases between. CDR3 size: 14 residues. The CDR3 DNA follows: TGTGCCAGCAGTTTGCGGACAAAATACAATGAGCAGTTCTTC. Amino acid sequence: CASSLRTKYNEQFF.

V gene TRBV5-6 combines with J gene TRBJ2-2, with D perhaps assigned TRBD1 or TRBD2 (5 bases each). Germline-derived CDR1 and CDR2 are SGHDT and YYEEEE. CDR3 size: 15 residues. V was shortened by 3 bases and J by 1 base, with 10 bases between the two germline ends. CDR3: CASSWGTENTGELFF. The CDR3 coding sequence is TGTGCCAGCAGCTGGGGGACGGAGAACACCGGGGAGCTGTTTTTT.

V and J are TRBV29-1 and TRBJ2-7; D is possibly TRBD1 (6 bases). Germline V lookup: CDR1 SQVTM, CDR2 ANQGSEA. The CDR3 covers 11 residues. V was cut by 3 bases and J by 6 bases, with 9 bases left in between. The CDR3: CSVDTGLEQYF. The CDR3 DNA is TGCAGCGTTGACACAGGGCTCGAGCAGTACTTC.

V is TRBV25-1 and J is TRBJ2-3; D gene uncertain. The V end was cut by 1 base, the J end by 6 bases, with 11 bases between. This CDR3 is 14 amino acids long. Germline-derived CDR1 and CDR2 are MGHDK and SYGVNS. Written as DNA, the CDR3 is TGTGCCAGCAGTGAATTGTCTGCCCCGGATACGCAGTATTTT. Its translation: CASSELSAPDTQYF.

The chain carries TRBV9 and TRBJ2-1; D unclear. Trimming left V 0 bases short and J 5 bases short, with 15 bases between. The CDR3 is made up of 16 amino acids. Germline V gives CDR1 SGDLS, CDR2 YYNGEE. CDR3 loop: CASSVAGLRGNNEQFF. As DNA, the CDR3 is TGTGCCAGCAGCGTAGCCGGCCTGCGCGGCAACAATGAGCAGTTCTTC. The full variable domain, rest sourced from reference TRBV9 and TRBJ2-1, is DSGVTQTPKHLITATGQRVTLRCSPRSGDLSVYWYQQSLDQGLQFLIQYYNGEERAKGNILERFSAQQFPDLHSELNLSSLELGDSALYFCASSVAGLRGNNEQFFGPGTRLTVL.

Notes on this clonotype: Germline and junction disagree at one end, which may indicate a read error. The V call is TRBV12-3 or TRBV12-4, the J call TRBJ2-1; 8 nucleotides line up with TRBD2. The CDR3 has 13 amino acids. This chain's CDR3 is CASTLADYDEQFF. The CDR3 DNA follows: TGTGCCAGCACACTAGCGGACTACGATGAGCAGTTCTTC.